This T cell receptor (beta chain) was observed in a study of T cells in Graves' hyperthyroidism and ophthalmopathy. For the study at large: Peripheral blood was obtained at initial diagnosis, preceding any treatment.

This clonotype was observed at least ten times. Its target is unknown. Authors of the study amplified TCR beta CDR3 regions from RNA transcripts. The TCR CDR3 was amplified in a first-round RT-PCR using the HTBI primer set. TCRdb used MiXCR to reprocess the multiplex PCR reads, holding one entry per CDR3 protein. Altogether 150,000 or so distinct CDR3 sequences are present, 9.4% being singletons, with the ten largest covering more than 20%. Study-wide findings and caveats: Separation of ophthalmopathy from stable hyperthyroidism was achieved by a 13 V-J model.

Germline loops: CDR1 DFQATT, CDR2 SNEGSKA (reference sequence). The CDR3 sequence is 14 residues long. V shed 5 bases, J shed 4 bases, and the junction held 8 bases outside the gene matches. Any patient presenting with uncontrolled infection, other autoimmune disease, pregnancy or lactation was left out. Fresh peripheral blood, more than 8 ml of it, supplied the PBMCs. The rearrangement joins TRBV20-1 to TRBJ1-5, with 7 bases matching TRBD1. The clonotype comes from a woman aged 18 to 35 with Graves' hyperthyroidism that later progressed to Graves' ophthalmopathy. Source material: blood. The chain's CDR3 is CSARPGQSNQPQHF. In nucleotides, the CDR3 is TGCAGTGCTCGTCCGGGACAGTCGAATCAGCCCCAGCATTTT.